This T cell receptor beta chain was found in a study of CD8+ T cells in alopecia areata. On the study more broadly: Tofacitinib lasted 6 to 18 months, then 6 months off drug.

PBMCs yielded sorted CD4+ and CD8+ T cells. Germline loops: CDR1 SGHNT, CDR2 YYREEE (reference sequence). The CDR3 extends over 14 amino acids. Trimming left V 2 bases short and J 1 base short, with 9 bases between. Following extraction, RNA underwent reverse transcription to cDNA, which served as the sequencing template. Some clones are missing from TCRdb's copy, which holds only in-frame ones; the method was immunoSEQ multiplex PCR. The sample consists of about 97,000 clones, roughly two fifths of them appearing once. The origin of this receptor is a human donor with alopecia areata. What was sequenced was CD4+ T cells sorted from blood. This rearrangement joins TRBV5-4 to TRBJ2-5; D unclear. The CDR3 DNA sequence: TGTGCCAGCAGCTTCCTAGGCGCCCAAGAGACCCAGTACTTC. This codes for CASSFLGAQETQYF. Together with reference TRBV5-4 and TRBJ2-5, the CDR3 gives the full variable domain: ETGVTQSPTHLIKTRGQQVTLRCSSQSGHNTVSWYQQALGQGPQFIFQYYREEENGRGNFPPRFSGLQFPNYSSELNVNALELDDSALYLCASSFLGAQETQYFGPGTRLLVL.